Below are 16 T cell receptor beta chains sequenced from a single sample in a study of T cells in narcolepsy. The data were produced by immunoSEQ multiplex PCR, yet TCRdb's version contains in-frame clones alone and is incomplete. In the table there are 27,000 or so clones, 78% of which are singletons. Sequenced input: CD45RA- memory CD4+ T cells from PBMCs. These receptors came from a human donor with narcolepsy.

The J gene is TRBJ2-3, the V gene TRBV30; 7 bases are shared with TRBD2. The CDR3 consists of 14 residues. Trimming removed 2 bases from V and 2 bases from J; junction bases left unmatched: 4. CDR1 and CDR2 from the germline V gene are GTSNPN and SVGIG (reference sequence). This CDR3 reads CAWSFRGDTDTQYF. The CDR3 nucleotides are TGTGCCTGGAGTTTTCGGGGGGACACAGATACGCAGTATTTT.

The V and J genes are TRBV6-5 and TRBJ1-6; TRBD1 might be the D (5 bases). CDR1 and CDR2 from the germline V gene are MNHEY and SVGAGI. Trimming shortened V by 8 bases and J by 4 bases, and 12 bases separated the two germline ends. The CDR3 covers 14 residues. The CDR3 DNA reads TGTGCCAGCCAGGGCGACAGTTATAATTCACCCCTCCACTTT. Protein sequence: CASQGDSYNSPLHF.

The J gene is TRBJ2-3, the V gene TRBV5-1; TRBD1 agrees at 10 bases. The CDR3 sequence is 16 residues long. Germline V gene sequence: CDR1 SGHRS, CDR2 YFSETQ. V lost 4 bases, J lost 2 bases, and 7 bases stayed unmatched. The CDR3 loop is CASSSGTGATTDTQYF. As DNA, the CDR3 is TGCGCCAGCAGCAGCGGGACAGGGGCTACCACAGATACGCAGTATTTT.

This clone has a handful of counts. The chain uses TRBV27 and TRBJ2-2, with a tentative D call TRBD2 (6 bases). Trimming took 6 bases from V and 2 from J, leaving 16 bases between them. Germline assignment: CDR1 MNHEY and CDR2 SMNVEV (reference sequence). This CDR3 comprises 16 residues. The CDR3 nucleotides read TGTGCCAGCAGCACCCTTGGGGGGAGCAACACCGGGGAGCTGTTTTTT. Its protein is CASSTLGGSNTGELFF.

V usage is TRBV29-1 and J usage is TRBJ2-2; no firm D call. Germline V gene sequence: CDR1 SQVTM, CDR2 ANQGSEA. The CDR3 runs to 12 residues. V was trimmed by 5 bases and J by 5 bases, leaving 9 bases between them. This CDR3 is CSVTPSTGELFF. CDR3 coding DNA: TGCAGCGTTACCCCATCAACCGGGGAGCTGTTTTTT.

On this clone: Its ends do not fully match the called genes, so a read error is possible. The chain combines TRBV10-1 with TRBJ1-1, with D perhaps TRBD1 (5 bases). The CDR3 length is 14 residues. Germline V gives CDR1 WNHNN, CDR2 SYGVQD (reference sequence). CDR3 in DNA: TGCGCCGGCAGTGATGGGGGGGGGAACACTGAAGCTTTCTTT. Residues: CAGSDGGGNTEAFF.

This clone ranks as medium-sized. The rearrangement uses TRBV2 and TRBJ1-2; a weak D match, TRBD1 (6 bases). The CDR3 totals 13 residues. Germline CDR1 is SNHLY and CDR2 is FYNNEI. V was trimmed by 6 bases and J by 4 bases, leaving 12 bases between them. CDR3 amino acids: CASSATGIYGYTF. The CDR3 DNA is TGTGCCAGCAGCGCCACAGGGATCTATGGCTACACCTTC.

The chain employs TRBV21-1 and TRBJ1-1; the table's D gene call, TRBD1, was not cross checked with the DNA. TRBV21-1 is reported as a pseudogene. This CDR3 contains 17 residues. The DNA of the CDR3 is TGTGCCAGCAGCCCCCGGTCGGAGGGGGCGCGGAACACTGAAGCTTTCTTT. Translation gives CASSPRSEGARNTEAFF.

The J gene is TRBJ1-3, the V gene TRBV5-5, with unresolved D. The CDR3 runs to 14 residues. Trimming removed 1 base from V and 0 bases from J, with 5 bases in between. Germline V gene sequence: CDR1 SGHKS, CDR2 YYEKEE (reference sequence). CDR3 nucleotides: TGTGCCAGCAGCTTGCCAGGCTCTGGAAACACCATATATTTT. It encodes CASSLPGSGNTIYF.

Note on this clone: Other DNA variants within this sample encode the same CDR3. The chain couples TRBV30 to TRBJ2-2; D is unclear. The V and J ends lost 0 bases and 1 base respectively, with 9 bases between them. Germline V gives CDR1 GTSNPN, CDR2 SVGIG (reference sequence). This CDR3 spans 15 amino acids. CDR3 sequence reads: CAWSVPGRNTGELFF. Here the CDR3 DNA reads TGTGCCTGGAGTGTACCGGGCAGGAACACCGGGGAGCTGTTTTTT.

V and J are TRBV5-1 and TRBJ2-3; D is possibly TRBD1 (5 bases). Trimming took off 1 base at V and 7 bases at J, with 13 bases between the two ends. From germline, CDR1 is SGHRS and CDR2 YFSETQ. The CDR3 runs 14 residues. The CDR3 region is CASSLTSAGYTQYF. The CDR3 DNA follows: TGCGCCAGCAGCTTGACATCAGCAGGGTATACGCAGTATTTT.

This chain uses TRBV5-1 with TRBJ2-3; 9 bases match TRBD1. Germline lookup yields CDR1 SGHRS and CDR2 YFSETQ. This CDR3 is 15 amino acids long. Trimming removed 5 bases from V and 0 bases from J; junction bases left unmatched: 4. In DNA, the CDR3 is TGCGCCAGCAGGTCCGGGACAGGGAGCACAGATACGCAGTATTTT. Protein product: CASRSGTGSTDTQYF. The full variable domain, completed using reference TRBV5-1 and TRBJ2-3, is KAGVTQTPRYLIKTRGQQVTLSCSPISGHRSVSWYQQTPGQGLQFLFEYFSETQRNKGNFPGRFSGRQFSNSRSEMNVSTLELGDSALYLCASRSGTGSTDTQYFGPGTRLTVL.

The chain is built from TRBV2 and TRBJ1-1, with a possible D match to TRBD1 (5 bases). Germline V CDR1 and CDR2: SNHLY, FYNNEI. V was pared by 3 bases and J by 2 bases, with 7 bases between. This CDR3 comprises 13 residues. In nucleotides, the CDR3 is TGTGCCAGCAGTGAGGGGGTTAACACTGAAGCTTTCTTT. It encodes CASSEGVNTEAFF.

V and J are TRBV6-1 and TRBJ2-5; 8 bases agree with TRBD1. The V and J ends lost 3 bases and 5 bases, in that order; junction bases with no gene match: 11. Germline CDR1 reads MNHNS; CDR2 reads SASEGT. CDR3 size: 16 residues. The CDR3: CASSESPSRGRETQYF. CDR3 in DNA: TGTGCCAGCAGTGAGAGCCCCAGCAGGGGGCGCGAGACCCAGTACTTC.

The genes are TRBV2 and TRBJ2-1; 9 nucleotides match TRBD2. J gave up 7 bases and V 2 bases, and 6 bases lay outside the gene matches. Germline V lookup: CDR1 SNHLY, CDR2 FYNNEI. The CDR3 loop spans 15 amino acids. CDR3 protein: CASSELAGAGNEQFF. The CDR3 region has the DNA TGTGCCAGCAGTGAATTAGCGGGGGCGGGGAATGAGCAGTTCTTC. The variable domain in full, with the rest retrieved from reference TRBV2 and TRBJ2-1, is EPEVTQTPSHQVTQMGQEVILRCVPISNHLYFYWYRQILGQKVEFLVSFYNNEISEKSEIFDDQFSVERPDGSNFTLKIRSTKLEDSAMYFCASSELAGAGNEQFFGPGTRLTVL.

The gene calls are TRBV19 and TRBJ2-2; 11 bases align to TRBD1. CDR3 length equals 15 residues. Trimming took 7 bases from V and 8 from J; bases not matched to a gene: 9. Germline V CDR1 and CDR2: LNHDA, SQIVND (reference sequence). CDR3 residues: CASTSGQGVPGELFF. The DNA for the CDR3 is TGTGCCAGTACCTCGGGACAGGGGGTACCGGGGGAGCTGTTTTTT.